Listed here are 32 T cell receptor beta chains from one sample, sequenced in a study of cytomegalovirus exposure and HLA in healthy donors (dated by TCRdb to 2016 to 2017). The library was made by the immunoSEQ multiplex PCR assay. TCRdb stores this immuneACCESS table with in-frame sequences only. Part of the clones is absent; in the studies checked, under half of the shortfall reflects unresolved V genes, and no reason is known for the rest. The sample yields about 120,000 clones; 88% were counted once. The ten largest make up approximately 4.5% of the sample. Sample: PBMCs. The origin of the receptors is a man between 18 and 35 years old in good health and CMV-seropositive.

The chain joins TRBV29-1 to TRBJ2-2, with TRBD2 matching over 11 bases. The CDR3 consists of 17 residues. Germline trimming cut 3 bases from V and 1 base from J; bases unmatched to any gene: 7. Germline loops: CDR1 SQVTM, CDR2 ANQGSEA. This CDR3 reads CSVEGLAGGQNTGELFF. CDR3 sequence (DNA): TGCAGCGTTGAGGGGCTAGCGGGGGGCCAGAACACCGGGGAGCTGTTTTTT.

The gene calls are TRBV30 and TRBJ2-7; TRBD1 might be the D (5 bases). Trimming cost V 7 bases and J 2 bases, with 18 bases left between them. CDR3 length: 14 residues. The germline V gene encodes CDR1 GTSNPN and CDR2 SVGIG (reference sequence). The CDR3 here is CAYLGPGLTYEQYF. The CDR3 bases are TGTGCCTATCTTGGTCCAGGGTTGACCTACGAGCAGTACTTC.

This chain uses TRBV7-2 with TRBJ2-1, with 12 bases identical to TRBD2. This CDR3 is 15 amino acids long. The germline V gene has CDR1 SGHTA and CDR2 FQGNSA. J was trimmed by 4 bases and V by 9 bases; bases with no gene match: 7. In nucleotides, the CDR3 is TGTGCCAGTACCTCGGGACTAGCGGGTTACAATGAGCAGTTCTTC. Translated, it gives CASTSGLAGYNEQFF. The full variable domain, rest sourced from reference TRBV7-2 and TRBJ2-1, is GAGVSQSPSNKVTEKGKDVELRCDPISGHTALYWYRQSLGQGLEFLIYFQGNSAPDKSGLPSDRFSAERTGGSVSTLTIQRTQQEDSAVYLCASTSGLAGYNEQFFGPGTRLTVL.

The chain joins TRBV7-9 to TRBJ1-5; the match to TRBD1 covers 7 bases. V shed 0 bases and J 2 bases; nucleotides not matched to a gene: 4. Germline V gene sequence: CDR1 SEHNR, CDR2 FQNEAQ (reference sequence). This CDR3 spans 16 amino acids. The CDR3 region is CASSLAGGLGNQPQHF. CDR3 sequence (DNA): TGTGCCAGCAGCTTAGCAGGGGGCTTAGGCAATCAGCCCCAGCATTTT.

This rearrangement joins TRBV6-5 to TRBJ1-1; 7 bases map to TRBD1. V was clipped by 7 bases and J by 6 bases; unmatched bases: 11. This CDR3 is built from 14 residues. Germline V gene data show CDR1 as MNHEY and CDR2 as SVGAGI. CDR3 sequence reads: CASISPGGRSEAFF. The CDR3 DNA sequence: TGTGCCAGCATTAGCCCAGGGGGAAGGTCTGAAGCTTTCTTT.

V usage is TRBV5-8 and J usage is TRBJ2-1; a possible D gene is TRBD2 (6 bases). The CDR3 runs 12 residues. Germline CDR1 SGHTS, CDR2 YDEGEE. The V and J ends lost 0 bases and 10 bases respectively, with 8 bases between them. The CDR3 is CASSLGGGEQFF. CDR3 nucleotide sequence: TGTGCCAGCAGCTTGGGGGGAGGAGAGCAGTTCTTC.

The chain links TRBV7-2 to TRBJ1-2; 10 bases fit TRBD1. V lost 5 bases and J lost 6; bases outside the gene matches: 9. The length of the CDR3 is 15 residues. Germline V gene lookup returns CDR1 SGHTA and CDR2 FQGNSA. The CDR3: CASSNRDRGLHGYTF. CDR3 in DNA: TGTGCCAGCAGCAACCGGGACAGGGGATTGCATGGCTACACCTTC.

CDR3 sequence reads: CASGKQGILSGANVLTF. The DNA for the CDR3 is TGTGCCAGCGGAAAACAGGGGATTCTCTCTGGGGCCAACGTCCTGACTTTC. The V and J genes are TRBV19 and TRBJ2-6, with 7 bases that match TRBD1. CDR1 is LNHDA and CDR2 is SQIVND in the germline V gene (reference sequence). The CDR3 is 17 residues long. With V trimmed by 9 bases and J by 0 bases, 11 bases remained unmatched.

The chain is built from TRBV27 and TRBJ2-2, with D possibly matching TRBD1 (5 bases). This CDR3 spans 13 amino acids. Trimming stripped 4 bases from V and 6 bases from J, with 9 bases between. Germline V gives CDR1 MNHEY, CDR2 SMNVEV (reference sequence). CDR3 amino acids: CASSSLGAGELFF. The CDR3 coding sequence is TGTGCCAGCAGTTCCCTAGGGGCCGGGGAGCTGTTTTTT.

This clone occurred once. The rearrangement joins TRBV6-5 to TRBJ2-7; 9 positions match TRBD1. Germline V gene data show CDR1 as MNHEY and CDR2 as SVGAGI. Losses at the gene ends were 6 bases for V and 3 bases for J; bases not matched to a gene: 6. There are 14 residues in the CDR3. In DNA, the CDR3 is TGTGCCAGCAGACCTCCGGGACAGGGCTACGAGCAGTACTTC. As protein: CASRPPGQGYEQYF.

A single count supports this clone. This rearrangement joins TRBV19 to TRBJ1-2; D may be TRBD1 (6 bases). The germline CDR1 and CDR2 sequences are LNHDA and SQIVND (reference sequence). This CDR3 spans 13 amino acids. The V end was cut by 5 bases, the J end by 7 bases, with 14 bases between. CDR3 nucleotide sequence: TGTGCCAGTAGTGTCACGGGACAATCTGGCTACACCTTC. It codes for CASSVTGQSGYTF.

J is TRBJ1-5 and V is TRBV21-1; no DNA check was done on the table's D call, TRBD1. TRBV21-1 counts as a pseudogene. The CDR3 runs to 16 residues. CDR3 bases: TGTGCCCGGTCCTTGACAGGGCTGCCGTGGGGTCAGCCCCAGCATTTT. This sequence encodes CARSLTGLPWGQPQHF.

The chain joins TRBV2 to TRBJ2-5; a weak D match, TRBD2 (5 bases). V was clipped by 6 bases and J by 5 bases, with 13 bases between them. In germline, CDR1 is SNHLY, CDR2 FYNNEI. CDR3 length equals 13 residues. The CDR3 nucleotides are TGTGCCAGCAGGGGTGAGGGCGGGGAGACCCAGTACTTC. This codes for CASRGEGGETQYF.

V usage is TRBV7-2 and J usage is TRBJ1-2; 8 bases are shared with TRBD1. The ends lost 5 bases at V and 7 bases at J; junction bases unmatched: 6. The CDR3 consists of 13 residues. From germline, CDR1 is SGHTA and CDR2 FQGNSA. The CDR3 coding sequence is TGTGCCAGCAGCCCCCGGACAGGGAGTGGCTACACCTTC. Its protein is CASSPRTGSGYTF.

V usage is TRBV4-3 and J usage is TRBJ2-1, with a possible D match to TRBD1 (7 bases). The CDR3 contains 15 residues. The germline V gene has CDR1 LGHNA and CDR2 YSLEER. Trimming removed 3 bases at V and 4 bases at J, with 13 bases between. CDR3 nucleotide sequence: TGCGCCAGCAGCCACGCTGCGGGACAGTACAATGAGCAGTTCTTC. This translates into CASSHAAGQYNEQFF.

This sequence joins TRBV7-9 and TRBJ2-5; perhaps TRBD1 as D (6 bases). The CDR3 sequence is 14 residues long. V was trimmed by 2 bases and J by 2 bases, leaving 9 bases between them. The germline CDR1 and CDR2 sequences are SEHNR and FQNEAQ (reference sequence). The CDR3 bases are TGTGCCAGCAGCTTACTAGGACAGCAAGAGACCCAGTACTTC. This codes for CASSLLGQQETQYF. The variable domain in full, completed from reference TRBV7-9 and TRBJ2-5, reads DTGVSQNPRHKITKRGQNVTFRCDPISEHNRLYWYRQTLGQGPEFLTYFQNEAQLEKSRLLSDRFSAERPKGSFSTLEIQRTEQGDSAMYLCASSLLGQQETQYFGPGTRLLVL.

The chain is built from TRBV5-1 and TRBJ1-1, with D tentatively TRBD1 (5 bases). Germline V gene lookup returns CDR1 SGHRS and CDR2 YFSETQ. CDR3 size: 16 residues. V lost 1 base, J lost 3 bases, and 16 bases lay in between. The CDR3 here is CASSLRWAGSDTEAFF. The CDR3, as DNA: TGCGCCAGCAGCTTGAGGTGGGCAGGGTCCGACACTGAAGCTTTCTTT.

This chain connects TRBV9 to TRBJ1-1; D gene uncertain. This CDR3 spans 14 amino acids. CDR1 is SGDLS, CDR2 YYNGEE, per germline. V lost 0 bases and J 2 bases, leaving 8 bases between the germline ends. CDR3 residues: CASSVDVANTEAFF. CDR3 DNA sequence: TGTGCCAGCAGCGTAGACGTAGCCAACACTGAAGCTTTCTTT.

The chain has TRBV4-1 and TRBJ1-3; TRBD1 matches at 8 bases. Per germline, CDR1 MGHRA and CDR2 YSYEKL. The CDR3 has 17 amino acids. V shed 2 bases, J shed 7 bases, and the junction held 13 bases outside the gene matches. The CDR3 loop is CASSQPRTGSKSNTIYF. The CDR3, as DNA: TGCGCCAGCAGCCAACCCCGGACAGGGAGTAAATCGAACACCATATATTTT.

This chain uses TRBV9 with TRBJ1-1; D remains ambiguous. Per germline, CDR1 SGDLS and CDR2 YYNGEE. The CDR3 length is 15 residues. Deletions cut 1 base from V and 1 base from J, with 11 bases between. The CDR3 nucleotides are TGTGCCAGCAGCGTAAGCGAGACTCGGAACACTGAAGCTTTCTTT. Translation: CASSVSETRNTEAFF.

This clone has a single count. CDR3 DNA sequence: TGTGCCAGCAGTTTAGGGGCAGGATTGAATCAGCCCCAGCATTTT. This sequence encodes CASSLGAGLNQPQHF. The chain uses TRBV27 and TRBJ1-5; tentative D call: TRBD1 (5 bases). This CDR3 has 15 amino acids. CDR1 is MNHEY and CDR2 is SMNVEV in the germline V gene (reference sequence). Trimming stripped 2 bases from V and 4 bases from J, with 12 bases between.

The chain combines TRBV5-6 with TRBJ2-1; D may be TRBD1 (5 bases). Trimming removed 2 bases at V and 11 bases at J, with 17 bases between. Germline loops: CDR1 SGHDT, CDR2 YYEEEE. This CDR3 region has 14 residues. The CDR3 DNA is TGTGCCAGCAGCTTCCAAAATAAGACAGTCCAGCAGTTCTTC. Translation gives CASSFQNKTVQQFF.

This clone was detected only once. The gene calls are TRBV6-6 and TRBJ1-4, with TRBD1 matching 7 bases. The CDR3 loop spans 16 amino acids. The germline V gene has CDR1 MNHNY and CDR2 SVGAGI (reference sequence). V was clipped by 6 bases and J by 7 bases; unmatched bases: 14. CDR3 amino acids: CASRSIRDSTAEKLFF. In DNA, the CDR3 is TGTGCCAGCAGGTCAATAAGGGACAGCACGGCTGAAAAACTGTTTTTT.

On this clone itself: Other DNA sequences in this sample translate to the same CDR3. The V and J genes are TRBV6-1 and TRBJ2-5, with 11 bases identical to TRBD2. The CDR3 extends over 15 amino acids. The germline V gene has CDR1 MNHNS and CDR2 SASEGT. V lost 5 bases, J lost 1 base, and 3 bases stayed unmatched. Here the CDR3 reads CASSTLAGGQETQYF. Written as DNA, the CDR3 is TGTGCCAGCAGTACCCTAGCGGGGGGCCAAGAGACCCAGTACTTC.

V usage is TRBV19 and J usage is TRBJ1-2; 8 bases are a match to TRBD1. Unmatched junction bases numbered 12, after V lost 6 bases and J lost 3 bases. The CDR3 sequence is 16 residues long. Germline assignment: CDR1 LNHDA and CDR2 SQIVND (reference sequence). Here the CDR3 reads CASSAYQGAVDYGYTF. The CDR3, as DNA: TGTGCCAGTAGCGCGTATCAGGGGGCGGTAGACTATGGCTACACCTTC. Based on the CDR3 plus reference TRBV19 and TRBJ1-2, the full variable domain is DGGITQSPKYLFRKEGQNVTLSCEQNLNHDAMYWYRQDPGQGLRLIYYSQIVNDFQKGDIAEGYSVSREKKESFPLTVTSAQKNPTAFYLCASSAYQGAVDYGYTFGSGTRLTVV.

This clone was found once. The chain combines TRBV30 with TRBJ1-3; 7 nucleotides align to TRBD1. The ends lost 3 bases at V and 0 bases at J; junction bases unmatched: 5. Looked up from germline, CDR1 is GTSNPN and CDR2 is SVGIG (reference sequence). There are 15 residues in the CDR3. This CDR3 reads CAWSEGASSGNTIYF. The CDR3 DNA is TGTGCCTGGAGCGAGGGGGCGTCCTCTGGAAACACCATATATTTT. Complete variable domain (other parts from reference TRBV30 and TRBJ1-3): SQTIHQWPATLVQPVGSPLSLECTVEGTSNPNLYWYRQAAGRGLQLLFYSVGIGQISSEVPQNLSASRPQDRQFILSSKKLLLSDSGFYLCAWSEGASSGNTIYFGEGSWLTVV.

This chain joins TRBV27 and TRBJ1-2; D remains ambiguous. This CDR3 is built from 12 residues. Germline CDR1 and CDR2: MNHEY and SMNVEV (reference sequence). V dropped 5 bases and J dropped 8 bases, with 12 bases sitting between them. CDR3 nucleotides: TGTGCCAGCAGTCAACGAGGCCGGGGCTACACCTTC. Protein product: CASSQRGRGYTF.

Here the CDR3 DNA reads TGTGCCAGCAATTTCGCCGGGACAGGGAAGAACACCATATATTTT. Encoded protein: CASNFAGTGKNTIYF. The gene calls are TRBV2 and TRBJ1-3, with 9 bases aligning to TRBD1. There are 15 residues in the CDR3. Per germline, CDR1 SNHLY and CDR2 FYNNEI. V shed 7 bases, J shed 7 bases, and the junction held 11 bases outside the gene matches.

This clone appeared once. V and J are TRBV6-1 and TRBJ1-5, with D possibly being TRBD1 (5 bases). The CDR3 consists of 13 residues. Per the germline V gene, CDR1 is MNHNS and CDR2 is SASEGT. Trimming took 9 bases from V and 6 from J, leaving 15 bases between them. CDR3 residues: CASTPGRGQPQHF. CDR3 in DNA: TGTGCCAGTACCCCGGGTAGGGGTCAGCCCCAGCATTTT.

The chain employs TRBV7-8 and TRBJ2-7, with TRBD1 matching 9 bases. Germline values: CDR1 SGHVS, CDR2 FQNEAQ. This CDR3 spans 16 amino acids. Trimming removed 3 bases from V and 5 bases from J; junction bases left unmatched: 11. In DNA, the CDR3 is TGTGCCAGCAGCTTGGGACCGGGACAGGGATTCCACGAGCAGTACTTC. Translating gives CASSLGPGQGFHEQYF.

The chain is built from TRBV10-3 and TRBJ2-1, with a tentative D call TRBD1 (6 bases). V lost 0 bases and J 1 base, leaving 10 bases between the germline ends. CDR3 length equals 16 residues. CDR1 and CDR2 from the germline V gene are ENHRY and SYGVKD. In nucleotides, the CDR3 is TGTGCCATCAGTGAGTCGAGGCAGGGGTCCTACAATGAGCAGTTCTTC. Its translation is CAISESRQGSYNEQFF.

V is TRBV27 and J is TRBJ2-5, with TRBD1 identical over 8 bases. The CDR3 consists of 14 residues. Germline CDR1 reads MNHEY; CDR2 reads SMNVEV (reference sequence). V gave up 6 bases and J gave up 1 base; unmatched junction bases: 4. The CDR3 is CASRTTGGQETQYF. The CDR3 region has the DNA TGTGCCAGCAGGACTACAGGGGGCCAAGAGACCCAGTACTTC.